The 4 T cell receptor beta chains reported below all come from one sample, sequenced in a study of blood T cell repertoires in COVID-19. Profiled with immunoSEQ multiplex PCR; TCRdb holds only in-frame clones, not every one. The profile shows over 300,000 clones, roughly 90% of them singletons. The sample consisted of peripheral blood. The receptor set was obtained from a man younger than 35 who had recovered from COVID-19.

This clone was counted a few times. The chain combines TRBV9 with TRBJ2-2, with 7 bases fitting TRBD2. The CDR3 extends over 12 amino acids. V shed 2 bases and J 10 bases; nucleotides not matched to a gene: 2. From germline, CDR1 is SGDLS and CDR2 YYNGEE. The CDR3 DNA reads TGTGCCAGCAGCGTCGCGGGAGTGGAGCTGTTTTTT. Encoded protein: CASSVAGVELFF.

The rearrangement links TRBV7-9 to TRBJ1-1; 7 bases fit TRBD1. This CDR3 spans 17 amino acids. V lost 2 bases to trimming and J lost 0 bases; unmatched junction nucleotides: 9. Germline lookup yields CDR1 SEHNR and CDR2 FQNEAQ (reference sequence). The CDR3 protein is CASSLLPGQGVNTEAFF. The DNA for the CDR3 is TGTGCCAGCAGCTTATTACCGGGTCAGGGGGTGAACACTGAAGCTTTCTTT.

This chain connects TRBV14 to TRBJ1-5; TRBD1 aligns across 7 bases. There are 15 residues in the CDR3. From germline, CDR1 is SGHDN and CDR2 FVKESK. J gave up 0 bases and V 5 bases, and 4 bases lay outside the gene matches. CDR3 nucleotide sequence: TGTGCCAGCAGCTGGGGACAGTATAGCAATCAGCCCCAGCATTTT. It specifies CASSWGQYSNQPQHF. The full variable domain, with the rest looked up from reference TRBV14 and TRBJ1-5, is EAGVTQFPSHSVIEKGQTVTLRCDPISGHDNLYWYRRVMGKEIKFLLHFVKESKQDESGMPNNRFLAERTGGTYSTLKVQPAELEDSGVYFCASSWGQYSNQPQHFGDGTRLSIL.

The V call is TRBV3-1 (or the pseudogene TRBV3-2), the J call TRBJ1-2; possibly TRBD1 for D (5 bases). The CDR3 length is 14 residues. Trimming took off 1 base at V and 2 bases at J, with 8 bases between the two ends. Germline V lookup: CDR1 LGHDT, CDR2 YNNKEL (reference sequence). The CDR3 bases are TGTGCCAGCAGCCAAGTAGGGGTAAACTATGGCTACACCTTC. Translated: CASSQVGVNYGYTF.